This entry lists 27 T cell receptor beta chains sequenced from one sample in a study of spatial heterogeneity in lung cancer. The antigens for these receptors are not known. TCRdb analysed the 5' RACE reads with MiXCR anew, one entry per CDR3 protein. The table includes about 3,700 distinct CDR3 sequences, over 6% detected once. Time point denoted: sample taken at primary tumor resection. Findings of the study overall: Tumors with more nonsynonymous mutations had more expanded intratumoral alpha and beta TCRs.

The sample here was lung tumor tissue, taken at surgery. These receptors originate from a male donor with early-stage non-small cell lung cancer.

About this clonotype: This beta chain appears as a stray read in a library generated for alpha chains; its size is not informative. The chain links TRBV15 to TRBJ1-1; D is possibly TRBD1 (5 bases). Germline V gene lookup returns CDR1 LNHNV and CDR2 YYDKDF (reference sequence). With 3 bases removed from V and 11 bases from J, the gap between germline ends came to 22 bases. The CDR3 consists of 15 residues. This CDR3 is CATSRQGGSTLAAFF. CDR3 bases: TGTGCCACCAGCAGGCAGGGAGGATCTACATTGGCTGCTTTCTTT.

Ten or more counts support this clonotype. Because this beta chain is a stray read in a library intended to capture alpha chains, its abundance should not be given much weight. The J gene is TRBJ1-6, the V gene TRBV7-2; 8 bases align to TRBD1. V lost 3 bases, J lost 10 bases, and 5 bases stayed unmatched. Germline V gives CDR1 SGHTA, CDR2 FQGNSA. The CDR3 runs to 14 residues. CDR3 sequence: CASSFGQGGSPLHF. CDR3 DNA: TGTGCCAGCAGCTTCGGACAGGGTGGATCACCCCTCCACTTT.

Concerning this clonotype itself: This CDR3 fails to terminate in the conserved phenylalanine or tryptophan, so it likely reflects a read error. No DNA is shown, since the ends of the CDR3 on it are uncertain; the CDR3 is the one TCRdb lists. Since the library was made to target alpha chains, this beta chain is a stray read and its abundance is not meaningful. The V call is TRBV12-3 or TRBV12-4, the J call TRBJ2-1; the table's D gene call, TRBD1, was not cross checked with the DNA. Termini included, the CDR3 measures 11 amino acids. The CDR3 is CASSLQGTPLY.

In this sample, this clonotype turned up many times. Since the library was made to target alpha chains, this beta chain is a stray read and its abundance is not meaningful. The chain carries TRBV21-1 and TRBJ2-1. TRBV21-1 is designated a pseudogene. CDR3 length: 15 amino acids. The DNA of the CDR3 is TGTGCCAGCAATCTAAGCGGGAGGGCCTCCAATGAGCAGTTCTTC. It translates to CASNLSGRASNEQFF.

This clonotype was observed many times. This beta chain turned up in a library designed for alpha chains; as an off-target read, its abundance says little. The chain employs TRBV5-1 and TRBJ2-1; a possible D gene is TRBD1 (5 bases). With 5 bases removed from V and 0 bases from J, the gap between germline ends came to 12 bases. Germline CDR1 reads SGHRS; CDR2 reads YFSETQ. This CDR3 comprises 15 residues. CDR3 DNA sequence: TGCGCCAGCAGTTCACAGGCGAACTCCTACAATGAGCAGTTCTTC. This sequence encodes CASSSQANSYNEQFF.

This clonotype is labeled medium-sized. A library prepared for alpha chains yielded this beta chain as an off-target read; its size is of little meaning. The chain has TRBV16 and TRBJ1-1; tentatively, D is TRBD1 (5 bases). Germline V lookup: CDR1 KGHSY, CDR2 FQNENV. V gave up 4 bases and J gave up 1 base, with 16 bases separating them. CDR3 length: 16 amino acids. CDR3 nucleotides: TGTGCCAGCAGCCCTAGGACGCCTGACAGGAACACTGAAGCTTTCTTT. It is translated as CASSPRTPDRNTEAFF.

This clonotype was detected many times. This beta chain represents an off-target read in a library built for alpha chains; its size is of limited meaning. The V call is TRBV7-2, the J call TRBJ2-1, with 10 bases aligning to TRBD1. Germline V gives CDR1 SGHTA, CDR2 FQGNSA. Trimming took 1 base from V and 6 from J; bases not matched to a gene: 6. The CDR3 sequence is 16 residues long. The CDR3 protein is CASSLVRDRGFNEQFF. The CDR3, as DNA: TGTGCCAGCAGCTTAGTCCGGGACAGGGGTTTCAATGAGCAGTTCTTC. Variable domain in full (rest from reference TRBV7-2 and TRBJ2-1): GAGVSQSPSNKVTEKGKDVELRCDPISGHTALYWYRQSLGQGLEFLIYFQGNSAPDKSGLPSDRFSAERTGGSVSTLTIQRTQQEDSAVYLCASSLVRDRGFNEQFFGPGTRLTVL.

By sample share, this clonotype is medium-sized. Because the library targeted alpha chains, this beta chain is an off-target read whose size means little. The chain couples TRBV7-9 to TRBJ1-2, with TRBD1 matching 7 bases. The CDR3 is 15 amino acids. Germline loops: CDR1 SEHNR, CDR2 FQNEAQ (reference sequence). V lost 2 bases to trimming and J lost 7 bases; unmatched junction nucleotides: 10. In nucleotides, the CDR3 is TGTGCCAGCAGCTTATGGTCGACAGGGCAGGCTGGCTACACCTTC. Translated: CASSLWSTGQAGYTF. The variable domain in full, with the rest retrieved from reference TRBV7-9 and TRBJ1-2, is DTGVSQNPRHKITKRGQNVTFRCDPISEHNRLYWYRQTLGQGPEFLTYFQNEAQLEKSRLLSDRFSAERPKGSFSTLEIQRTEQGDSAMYLCASSLWSTGQAGYTFGSGTRLTVV.

This clonotype was observed many times. In a library made to pick up alpha chains, this beta chain is a stray read with a size that means little. The rearrangement links TRBV7-6 to TRBJ1-1; D is ambiguous. V was cut by 0 bases and J by 2 bases, with 7 bases left in between. This CDR3 has 14 residues. Germline lookup yields CDR1 SGHVS and CDR2 FNYEAQ. The CDR3 region is CASSLAGSNTEAFF. The CDR3 bases are TGTGCCAGCAGCTTAGCGGGTAGCAACACTGAAGCTTTCTTT.

Ten or more counts support this clonotype. As an off-target read in a library built for alpha chains, this beta chain has a frequency of little significance. The chain couples TRBV15 to TRBJ1-3; 7 nucleotides line up with TRBD1. The CDR3 extends over 17 amino acids. CDR1 is LNHNV and CDR2 is YYDKDF in the germline V gene (reference sequence). With 5 bases clipped from V and 0 bases from J, the junction kept 10 bases outside the gene matches. The CDR3 is CATSARGRDSSGNTIYF. The CDR3 bases are TGTGCCACCAGCGCCAGGGGTCGGGACAGCTCTGGAAACACCATATATTTT.

This clonotype was seen many times. As an off-target read in a library built for alpha chains, this beta chain has a frequency of little significance. The chain carries TRBV9 and TRBJ2-1, with D unresolved. V lost 4 bases to trimming and J lost 9 bases, with 11 bases between them. This CDR3 region has 12 residues. Germline V gene sequence: CDR1 SGDLS, CDR2 YYNGEE. CDR3 coding DNA: TGTGCCAGCAGCACCAGATGGGGTGAGCAGTTCTTC. Its translation is CASSTRWGEQFF.

This clonotype is medium-sized in the sample. This beta chain is a stray sequence in a library constructed for alpha chains; its clone size is not meaningful. The rearrangement uses TRBV19 and TRBJ2-7, with D unclear. Germline values: CDR1 LNHDA, CDR2 SQIVND (reference sequence). Trimming shortened V by 3 bases and J by 0 bases, and 6 bases separated the two germline ends. The CDR3 extends over 13 amino acids. The CDR3 DNA is TGTGCCAGTAGTATCTCCTACTCCTACGAGCAGTACTTC. Translation gives CASSISYSYEQYF.

In this sample, this clonotype is medium-sized. This beta chain is a stray sequence in a library constructed for alpha chains; its clone size is not meaningful. This sequence joins TRBV11-3 and TRBJ2-1; D call uncertain. V lost 5 bases, J lost 7 bases, and 9 bases lay in between. Germline V lookup: CDR1 SGHNT, CDR2 YENEEA. The CDR3 totals 12 residues. This chain's CDR3 is CASSTWGNEQFF. The CDR3 region has the DNA TGTGCCAGCAGCACGTGGGGAAATGAGCAGTTCTTC. Full variable domain (rest looked up from reference TRBV11-3 and TRBJ2-1): EAGVVQSPRYKIIEKKQPVAFWCNPISGHNTLYWYLQNLGQGPELLIRYENEEAVDDSQLPKDRFSAERLKGVDSTLKIQPAELGDSAVYLCASSTWGNEQFFGPGTRLTVL.

This clonotype has at least ten counts. This beta chain was picked up by a library intended for alpha chains and is off target, so its count carries little meaning. DNA of the CDR3: TGCAGTGCTAGAGGACTAGCGGGGAACAATGAGCAGTTCTTC. It encodes CSARGLAGNNEQFF. The genes are TRBV20-1 and TRBJ2-1, with 11 bases aligning to TRBD2. CDR1 and CDR2 (germline): DFQATT, SNEGSKA (reference sequence). The CDR3 has 14 amino acids. Losses at the gene ends were 1 base for V and 5 bases for J; bases not matched to a gene: 1.

This clonotype was counted ten times or more. The library was designed around alpha chains, so this beta chain is a stray read whose abundance carries little weight. The chain links TRBV11-2 to TRBJ2-7; unclear D gene. The CDR3 runs 11 residues. Germline CDR1 is SGHAT and CDR2 is FQNNGV. Trimming cost V 1 base and J 6 bases, with 4 bases left between them. The CDR3 nucleotides are TGTGCCAGCAGCTTAGGGGTCGAGCAGTACGTC. It translates to CASSLGVEQYV.

By share of the sample, this clonotype is medium-sized. The library was designed around alpha chains, so this beta chain is a stray read whose abundance carries little weight. V is TRBV6-5 and J is TRBJ1-2; D gene unclear. The CDR3 spans 11 residues. V lost 2 bases to trimming and J lost 6 bases, with 4 bases between them. Germline lookup yields CDR1 MNHEY and CDR2 SVGAGI. The CDR3 DNA reads as TGTGCCAGCAGTTACGGGGATGGCTACACCTTC. Its protein product is CASSYGDGYTF.

This clonotype has at least ten counts. Within a library made for alpha chains, this beta chain is off target, and its count is uninformative. V gene TRBV20-1 combines with J gene TRBJ1-2; D gene uncertain. The V gene lost 1 base and the J gene lost 0 bases, with 12 bases spanning the gap. Germline-derived CDR1 and CDR2 are DFQATT and SNEGSKA (reference sequence). There are 15 residues in the CDR3. The CDR3 here is CSARAAGTSNYGYTF. The CDR3 DNA reads TGCAGTGCTAGAGCGGCAGGCACCTCTAACTATGGCTACACCTTC.

Only a few counts were recorded for this clonotype. This beta chain is an unintended read in a library built for alpha chains; its size means little. The gene calls are TRBV5-1 and TRBJ2-1; 8 bases are shared with TRBD2. This CDR3 is 14 amino acids long. The V gene end was trimmed by 5 bases and the J gene end by 2 bases; junction bases not matched to a gene: 3. Per germline, CDR1 SGHRS and CDR2 YFSETQ. The CDR3 sequence: CASRAGETYNEQFF. The CDR3 DNA sequence: TGCGCCAGCAGAGCGGGAGAGACCTACAATGAGCAGTTCTTC.

This clonotype is medium-sized (0.01 to 0.1%) in the sample. Because the library targeted alpha chains, this beta chain is an off-target read whose size means little. This chain uses TRBV6-4 with TRBJ1-1; D gene uncertain. CDR3 length: 13 residues. The V and J ends lost 6 bases and 2 bases respectively, with 10 bases between them. Germline-derived CDR1 and CDR2 are MRHNA and SNTAGT. The CDR3 protein is CASSQRSNTEAFF. The CDR3 DNA reads as TGTGCCAGCAGCCAGAGAAGTAACACTGAAGCTTTCTTT.

This clonotype is categorized as medium-sized (0.01 to 0.1%). Found in a library prepared for alpha chains, this beta chain is an off-target read, and its abundance has little meaning. This chain joins TRBV6-5 and TRBJ2-3, with TRBD2 identical over 7 bases. CDR1 is MNHEY and CDR2 is SVGAGI in the germline V gene. The CDR3 contains 13 residues. V was pared by 6 bases and J by 2 bases, with 2 bases of the junction left unmatched. CDR3 DNA: TGTGCCAGCAGCCGGGACTACACAGATACGCAGTATTTT. This gives the protein CASSRDYTDTQYF.

This clonotype is termed medium-sized. This beta chain slipped into a library made for alpha chains as a stray read, so its size is not meaningful. The rearrangement links TRBV11-2 to TRBJ2-2; perhaps TRBD1 as D (6 bases). CDR3 size: 14 residues. The V and J ends lost 7 bases and 4 bases respectively, with 13 bases between them. Germline V gene lookup returns CDR1 SGHAT and CDR2 FQNNGV. CDR3: CASNIRGTTGELFF. In DNA form, the CDR3 reads TGTGCCAGCAATATAAGGGGGACCACCGGGGAGCTGTTTTTT.

In its sample, this clonotype is medium-sized. This beta chain is an off-target read within a library intended for alpha chains, so its frequency means little. The rearrangement links TRBV11-3 to TRBJ2-3; D is unresolved. This CDR3 is built from 12 residues. The germline gives CDR1 SGHNT, CDR2 YENEEA. V lost 4 bases and J 2 bases, leaving 4 bases between the germline ends. The CDR3 sequence is CASSSFTDTQYF. CDR3 nucleotide sequence: TGTGCCAGCAGCTCGTTCACAGATACGCAGTATTTT.

In its sample, this clonotype is medium-sized. A library made for alpha chains picked up this beta chain off target, so its size means little. The chain employs TRBV9 and TRBJ2-5, with 14 bases matching TRBD2. Germline V gene lookup returns CDR1 SGDLS and CDR2 YYNGEE. V shed 4 bases and J 6 bases; nucleotides not matched to a gene: 8. The CDR3 has 16 residues. CDR3 region: CASSLGLAGAGKTQYF. The CDR3 DNA is TGTGCCAGCAGCCTGGGACTAGCGGGGGCGGGGAAGACCCAGTACTTC.

This clonotype appeared many times. In a library made to pick up alpha chains, this beta chain is a stray read with a size that means little. The V call is TRBV24-1, the J call TRBJ2-5, with D hard to call. Per germline, CDR1 KGHDR and CDR2 SFDVKD. V lost 9 bases and J lost 5, with 9 bases in between. This CDR3 spans 11 amino acids. The DNA of the CDR3 is TGTGCCACCGGATACCGGGAGACCCAGTACTTC. This translates into CATGYRETQYF.

By share, this clonotype counts as medium-sized. Because the library targeted alpha chains, this beta chain is an off-target read whose size means little. The chain joins TRBV7-3 to TRBJ2-3; 9 positions match TRBD1. Trimming took 5 bases from V and 2 from J; bases not matched to a gene: 11. CDR1 and CDR2 from the germline V gene are SGHTA and FQGTGA. This CDR3 comprises 17 residues. The CDR3 protein is CASSRFGQGRLTDTQYF. The CDR3 DNA reads TGTGCCAGCAGCAGATTTGGACAGGGGCGACTCACAGATACGCAGTATTTT.

This clonotype is categorized as medium-sized (0.01 to 0.1%). Because this beta chain is a stray read in a library intended to capture alpha chains, its abundance should not be given much weight. The chain uses TRBV5-4 and TRBJ2-3, with 12 bases aligning to TRBD2. Germline values: CDR1 SGHNT, CDR2 YYREEE (reference sequence). J was trimmed by 3 bases and V by 4 bases; bases with no gene match: 3. The CDR3 runs 15 residues. The CDR3 region has the DNA TGTGCCAGCAGCCGGACTAGCGGGGAGACAGATACGCAGTATTTT. Protein product: CASSRTSGETDTQYF.

This clonotype was seen at least ten times. The library was built for alpha chains, so this beta chain is an off-target read and its size means little. V usage is TRBV27 and J usage is TRBJ2-3; D is perhaps TRBD2 (6 bases). V gave up 3 bases and J gave up 4 bases, with 20 bases separating them. CDR1 and CDR2 from the germline V gene are MNHEY and SMNVEV (reference sequence). This CDR3 has 17 amino acids. CDR3 region: CASSLIGVVSGADTQYF. CDR3 bases: TGTGCCAGCAGTTTGATTGGGGTTGTGTCGGGGGCAGATACGCAGTATTTT.